Listed here is a single T cell receptor (beta chain). Sequencing was performed with immunoSEQ multiplex PCR; in TCRdb, only in-frame clones are kept and a portion is missing. The data show 350,000 to 450,000 clones, 80% to 90% seen once. The treatment here: about 20 received Ad26.COV2.S at low or high dose, single or two shots; 5 received placebo; per-sample allocation not given. Sampling was done on day 63 after the first vaccine or placebo injection. The data originate from a study of Ad26.COV2.S vaccination and SARS-CoV-2 variants. Turning to the study itself: Recipients of Ad26.COV2.S got it intramuscularly, once or twice 56 days apart.

The clonotype was recovered from a person between 18 and 65 years old who received the Ad26.COV2.S COVID-19 vaccine or a placebo. The material sequenced was peripheral blood, taken in a trial of Ad26.COV2.S vaccine versus placebo.

The CDR3 DNA reads TGCGCCAGCAGTGAGTCGGTGGGGGGACAGGGGAGGCAGTACTTC. Amino acids: CASSESVGGQGRQYF. The rearrangement joins TRBV10-2 to TRBJ2-7; 10 bases are shared with TRBD1. This CDR3 is 15 amino acids long. CDR1 WSHSY and CDR2 SAAADI come from the germline V gene. Unmatched junction bases numbered 8, after V lost 0 bases and J lost 9 bases.